This TCR beta chain was documented in a study of CD8+ T cells in alopecia areata. Study context: It was oral tofacitinib, at 5 to 10 mg twice daily, that treated patients received.

Treatment denoted: oral pan-JAK inhibitor, 5-10 mg twice daily. Trimming cost V 2 bases and J 0 bases, with 7 bases left between them. The germline CDR1 and CDR2 sequences are MGHRA and YSYEKL. This CDR3 has 15 amino acids. After isolation, RNA underwent reverse transcription to generate cDNA as the sequencing template. TCRdb keeps only in-frame clones here, not all; method: immunoSEQ multiplex PCR. Among some 110,000 clones listed, roughly three fifths were seen once. Sequences were derived from CD8+ T cells sorted from blood, sampled at week 24, from a patient treated with tofacitinib. J is TRBJ1-4 and V is TRBV4-1; D is ambiguous. The receptor was derived from a human donor with alopecia areata. Here the CDR3 reads CASSQFPATNEKLFF. For the CDR3, the DNA is TGCGCCAGCAGCCAATTCCCTGCAACTAATGAAAAACTGTTTTTT.